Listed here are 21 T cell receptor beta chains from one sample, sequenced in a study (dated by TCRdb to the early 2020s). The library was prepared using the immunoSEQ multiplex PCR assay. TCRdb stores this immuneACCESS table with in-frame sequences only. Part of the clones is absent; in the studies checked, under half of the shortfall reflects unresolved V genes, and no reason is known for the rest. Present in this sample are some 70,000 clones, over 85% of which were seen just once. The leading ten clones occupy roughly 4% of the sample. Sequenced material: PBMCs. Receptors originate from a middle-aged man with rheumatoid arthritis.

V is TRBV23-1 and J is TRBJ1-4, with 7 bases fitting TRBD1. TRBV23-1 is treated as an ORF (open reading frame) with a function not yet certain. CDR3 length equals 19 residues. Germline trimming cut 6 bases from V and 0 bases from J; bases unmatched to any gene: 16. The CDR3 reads CASSRQGVPPISTNEKLFF. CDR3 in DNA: TGCGCCAGCAGCCGACAGGGTGTCCCACCGATTTCAACTAATGAAAAACTGTTTTTT.

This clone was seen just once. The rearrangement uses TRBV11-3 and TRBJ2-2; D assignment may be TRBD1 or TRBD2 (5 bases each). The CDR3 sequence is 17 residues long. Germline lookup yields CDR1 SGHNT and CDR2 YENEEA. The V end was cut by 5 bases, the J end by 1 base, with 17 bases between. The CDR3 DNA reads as TGTGCCAGCAGCCCTCGGCTACGGGGCGAGAACACCGGGGAGCTGTTTTTT. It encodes CASSPRLRGENTGELFF. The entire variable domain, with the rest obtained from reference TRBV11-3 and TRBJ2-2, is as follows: EAGVVQSPRYKIIEKKQPVAFWCNPISGHNTLYWYLQNLGQGPELLIRYENEEAVDDSQLPKDRFSAERLKGVDSTLKIQPAELGDSAVYLCASSPRLRGENTGELFFGEGSRLTVL.

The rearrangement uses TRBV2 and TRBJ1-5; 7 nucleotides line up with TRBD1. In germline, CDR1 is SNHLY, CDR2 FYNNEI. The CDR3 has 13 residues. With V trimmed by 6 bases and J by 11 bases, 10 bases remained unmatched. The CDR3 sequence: CASRDRLPSAQHF. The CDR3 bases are TGTGCCAGCAGGGACAGGCTACCATCGGCCCAGCATTTT. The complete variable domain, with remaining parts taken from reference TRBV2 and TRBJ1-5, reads EPEVTQTPSHQVTQMGQEVILRCVPISNHLYFYWYRQILGQKVEFLVSFYNNEISEKSEIFDDQFSVERPDGSNFTLKIRSTKLEDSAMYFCASRDRLPSAQHFGDGTRLSIL.

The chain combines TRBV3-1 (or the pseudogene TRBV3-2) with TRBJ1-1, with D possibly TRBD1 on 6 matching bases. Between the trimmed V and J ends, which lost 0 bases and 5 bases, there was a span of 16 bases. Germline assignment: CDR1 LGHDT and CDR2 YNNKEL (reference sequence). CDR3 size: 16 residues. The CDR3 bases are TGTGCCAGCAGCCAAGAGGAATCAGGGGCAGGAACTGAAGCTTTCTTT. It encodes CASSQEESGAGTEAFF.

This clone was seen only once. CDR3 loop: CASSRSTGGSGELFF. CDR3 coding DNA: TGTGCCAGCAGCCGAAGCACAGGGGGATCCGGGGAGCTGTTTTTT. This sequence joins TRBV5-4 and TRBJ2-2, with TRBD1 matching 8 bases. The CDR3 length is 15 residues. The V gene end was trimmed by 4 bases and the J gene end by 6 bases; junction bases not matched to a gene: 8. Looked up from germline, CDR1 is SGHNT and CDR2 is YYREEE (reference sequence).

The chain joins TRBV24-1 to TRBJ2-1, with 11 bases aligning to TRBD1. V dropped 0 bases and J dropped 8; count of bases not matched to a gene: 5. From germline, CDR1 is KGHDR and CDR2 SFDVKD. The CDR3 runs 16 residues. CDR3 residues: CATSDLRDRGIYEQFF. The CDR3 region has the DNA TGTGCCACCAGTGATTTGCGGGACAGGGGGATCTATGAGCAGTTCTTC.

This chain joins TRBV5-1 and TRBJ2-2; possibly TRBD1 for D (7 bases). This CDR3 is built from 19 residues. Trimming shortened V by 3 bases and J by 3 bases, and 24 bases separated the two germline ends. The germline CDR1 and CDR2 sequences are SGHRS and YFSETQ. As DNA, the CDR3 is TGCGCCAGCAGCTCCCCCGAGGAGGGGGCGTCCCATCACACCGGGGAGCTGTTTTTT. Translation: CASSSPEEGASHHTGELFF.

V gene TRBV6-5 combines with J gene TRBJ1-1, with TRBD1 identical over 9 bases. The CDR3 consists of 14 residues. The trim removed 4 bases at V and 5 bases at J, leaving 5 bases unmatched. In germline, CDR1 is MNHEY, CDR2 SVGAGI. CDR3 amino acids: CASSSGTGRTEAFF. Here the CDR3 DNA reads TGTGCCAGCAGTTCCGGGACAGGGCGAACTGAAGCTTTCTTT.

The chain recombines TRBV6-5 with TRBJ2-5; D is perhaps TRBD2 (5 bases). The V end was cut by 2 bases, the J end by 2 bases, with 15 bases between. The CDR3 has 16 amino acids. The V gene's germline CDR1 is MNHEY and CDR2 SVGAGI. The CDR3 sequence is CASSYPRGTAQETQYF. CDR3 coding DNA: TGTGCCAGCAGTTACCCTCGGGGTACCGCGCAAGAGACCCAGTACTTC.

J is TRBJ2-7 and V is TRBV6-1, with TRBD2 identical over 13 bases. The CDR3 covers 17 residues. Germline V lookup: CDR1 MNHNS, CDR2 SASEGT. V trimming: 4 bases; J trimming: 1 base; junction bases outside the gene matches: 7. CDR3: CASSAWTSGSNSYEQYF. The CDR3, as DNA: TGTGCCAGCAGTGCCTGGACTAGCGGGAGCAATTCCTACGAGCAGTACTTC.

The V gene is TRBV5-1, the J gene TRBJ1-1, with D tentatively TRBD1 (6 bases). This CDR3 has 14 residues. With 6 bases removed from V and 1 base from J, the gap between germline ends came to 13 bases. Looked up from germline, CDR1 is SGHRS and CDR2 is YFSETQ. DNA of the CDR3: TGCGCCAGCAACCTCTTAGGGGGGAACACTGAAGCTTTCTTT. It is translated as CASNLLGGNTEAFF.

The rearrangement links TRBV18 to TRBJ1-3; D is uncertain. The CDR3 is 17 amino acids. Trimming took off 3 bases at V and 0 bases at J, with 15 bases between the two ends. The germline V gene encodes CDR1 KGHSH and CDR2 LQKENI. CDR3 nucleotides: TGTGCCAGCTCACCTATTGTTGGGGATTACTCTGGAAACACCATATATTTT. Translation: CASSPIVGDYSGNTIYF.

The CDR3 region has the DNA TGTGCCAGCAGTCCAGGACTCGAAGTCTACGAGCAGTACTTC. Translated, it gives CASSPGLEVYEQYF. The rearrangement uses TRBV28 and TRBJ2-7; D is possibly TRBD2 (5 bases). This CDR3 is 14 amino acids long. Trimming removed 5 bases from V and 3 bases from J, with 14 bases in between. Germline loops: CDR1 MDHEN, CDR2 SYDVKM.

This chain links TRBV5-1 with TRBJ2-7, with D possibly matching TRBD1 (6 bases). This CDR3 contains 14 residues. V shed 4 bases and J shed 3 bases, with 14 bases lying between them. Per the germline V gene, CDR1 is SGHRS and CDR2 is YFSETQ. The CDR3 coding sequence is TGCGCCAGCAGCCCTAATACAGGGAGCTACGAGCAGTACTTC. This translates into CASSPNTGSYEQYF. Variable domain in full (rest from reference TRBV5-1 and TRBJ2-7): KAGVTQTPRYLIKTRGQQVTLSCSPISGHRSVSWYQQTPGQGLQFLFEYFSETQRNKGNFPGRFSGRQFSNSRSEMNVSTLELGDSALYLCASSPNTGSYEQYFGPGTRLTVT.

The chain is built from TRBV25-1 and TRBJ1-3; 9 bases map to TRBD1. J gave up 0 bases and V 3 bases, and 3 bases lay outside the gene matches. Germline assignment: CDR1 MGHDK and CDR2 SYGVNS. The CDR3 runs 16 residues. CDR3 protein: CASSEADRGSGNTIYF. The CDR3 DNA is TGTGCCAGCAGTGAGGCGGACAGGGGCTCTGGAAACACCATATATTTT.

The CDR3 region has the DNA TGCGCCAGCAGCATAAGTGGGACAGGGAATCAGCCCCAGCATTTT. As protein: CASSISGTGNQPQHF. The genes are TRBV5-1 and TRBJ1-5, with 9 nucleotides matching TRBD1. Germline loops: CDR1 SGHRS, CDR2 YFSETQ. V dropped 4 bases and J dropped 4; count of bases not matched to a gene: 6. The CDR3 is 15 residues long.

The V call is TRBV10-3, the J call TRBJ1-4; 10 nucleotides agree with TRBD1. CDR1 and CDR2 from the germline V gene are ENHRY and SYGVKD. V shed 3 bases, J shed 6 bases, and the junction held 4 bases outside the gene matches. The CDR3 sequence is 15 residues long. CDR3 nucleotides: TGTGCCATCAGTGACAGACAGGGGGCTTATGAAAAACTGTTTTTT. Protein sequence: CAISDRQGAYEKLFF.

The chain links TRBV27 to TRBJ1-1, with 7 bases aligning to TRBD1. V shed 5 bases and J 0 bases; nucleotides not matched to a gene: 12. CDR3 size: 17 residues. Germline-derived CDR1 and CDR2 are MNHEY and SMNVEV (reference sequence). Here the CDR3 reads CASSPGQAFPMNTEAFF. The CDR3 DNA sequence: TGTGCCAGCAGTCCCGGACAGGCTTTCCCTATGAACACTGAAGCTTTCTTT.

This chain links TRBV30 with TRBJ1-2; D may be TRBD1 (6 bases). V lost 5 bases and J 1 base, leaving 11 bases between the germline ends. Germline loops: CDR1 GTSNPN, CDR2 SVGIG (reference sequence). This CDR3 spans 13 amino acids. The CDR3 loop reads CAWVQGYNYGYTF. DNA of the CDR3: TGTGCCTGGGTACAGGGATATAACTATGGCTACACCTTC.

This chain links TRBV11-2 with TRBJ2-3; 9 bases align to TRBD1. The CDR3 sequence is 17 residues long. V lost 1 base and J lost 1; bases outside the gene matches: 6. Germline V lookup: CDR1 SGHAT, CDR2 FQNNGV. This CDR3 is CASSLVPRDRGTDTQYF. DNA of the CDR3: TGTGCCAGCAGCTTAGTTCCCCGGGACAGGGGCACAGATACGCAGTATTTT.

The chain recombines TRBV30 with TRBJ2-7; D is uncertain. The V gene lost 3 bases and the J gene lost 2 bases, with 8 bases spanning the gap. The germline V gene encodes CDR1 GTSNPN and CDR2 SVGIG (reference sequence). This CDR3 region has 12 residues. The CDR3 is CAWRVTTYEQYF. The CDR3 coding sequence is TGTGCCTGGAGGGTCACGACCTACGAGCAGTACTTC.